This T cell receptor beta chain was sequenced for a study of cytomegalovirus exposure and HLA in healthy donors (dated by TCRdb to about 2017). About the study as a whole: An earlier analysis of approximately 550 of the donors reported approximately 290 Gb of sequence data and roughly 110 million unique TCR beta sequences from some 180 million T cells. Approximately 300 gigabases of sequencing data and 70 million to 85 million unique TCR sequences were included in an early release covering roughly 600 HLA-typed donors. The genetic ancestry cluster associated with self-reported Caucasian donors included about 84% of the roughly 400 genotyped donors. The study was designed to test whether signatures of past pathogen exposure could be identified by cataloging public T cell receptors. The study profiled the T cell repertoires of 500 to 800 subjects by immunosequencing and related them to cytomegalovirus serostatus. A separate validation cohort of 90 to 150 different subjects was used in addition to the roughly 700-subject first cohort. High-throughput TCR immunosequencing, statistical association of individual TCRs with disease status, and machine learning were combined to predict cytomegalovirus infection status. To study patterns of TCR occurrence, a later analysis re-analyzed previously published TCR beta repertoires from under 750 donors and added high-resolution HLA genotyping. The later analysis used no new phenotypic data to find candidate immune exposures, relying instead on TCR beta sequences and their occurrence across donors. An earlier analysis of fewer than 700 of the donors applied high-throughput TCR beta sequencing to assess whether each TCR beta V gene segment acted as functional or pseudogenic. Donor age, sex, ethnicity and CMV serostatus were compiled together with the repertoire data. A later genetic analysis took genome-wide SNP genotypes for about 55% of the roughly 700 donors and used that subset as a discovery cohort. Every repertoire in the discovery cohort had been generated on one and the same sequencing platform. HLA typing included class I and class II loci at four-digit resolution. The number of donors typed differed by locus, with about 620-630 for A, B, C, DRB1 and DQB1, 522 for DQA1, over 600 for DPA1, and 450 to 480 for DPB1. Four or five DR-DQ haplotypes were handled as single units for association and clustering because linkage in the cohort was strong. On average, about 240,000 unique TCR beta nucleotide sequences were sequenced per donor among about 400 genotyped donors of the cohort, with 15% to 20% of those sequences being non-productive. Results the study describes overall, beyond this receptor: A later genetic analysis reported fewer N-insertions in productive TCRs among donors in an Asian-associated ancestry cluster than the roughly 690-donor mean. In a later analysis, the rate of TCR association differed among HLA loci, with DRB1 alleles having the most associated TCRs and HLA-C alleles having the fewest. A further reported finding was that TCR beta sequences accurately predicted the HLA-A and HLA-B alleles for most subjects in the first cohort. Because HLA typing was unavailable for some donors at each locus, only the typed subset was used in association tests. A later analysis found that most CMV-associated TCR beta chains appeared HLA-restricted, with HLA associations seemingly driven largely by CMV exposure. A group of highly shared sequence variants was considered likely to be a technical artifact of the sequencing pipeline. Seventeen rarely observed V segments, including chromosome 9 orphons, were excluded from the earlier analysis of a few hundred of the donors because counts were too low. V-gene and J-gene trimming of TCR beta chains was associated with a missense DCLRE1C variant in a later genetic analysis, and the association was replicated in an independent cohort. A later analysis reported that several top co-occurrence clusters appeared linked to parvovirus B19, influenza, CMV and Epstein-Barr virus. The presence/absence analyses assumed that sequencing depth was roughly uniform across donors, and that assumption may not be true. An earlier analysis of around 600 of the donors showed that most TCR beta V segments appeared in productive rearrangements either about 87% or about 30% of the time, which broadly matched IMGT annotations. Only TCR beta chains were sequenced in this cohort, and the absence of alpha or paired-chain data limited detectable features. The classifier was reported to diagnose cytomegalovirus status with high specificity and sensitivity in both the original and validation cohorts. Some IMGT-functional V segments, including TRBV6-2 and TRBV6-3, could not be told apart with the 87-base-pair reads, so those segments were excluded. The authors suggested that the approach could potentially be extended to other disease states and immunological phenotypes. Compared with equally common non-associated chains, HLA-associated TCR beta chains in a later analysis were more clonally expanded and had lower generation probabilities. A later analysis associated around 16,000 TCR beta sequences with specific HLA alleles at a false discovery rate of 0.05. A few of the identified cytomegalovirus-associated TCR beta chains were confirmed in vitro to be specific for cytomegalovirus antigens. When HLA alleles, especially DR and DQ, strongly co-occurred, TCR associations were difficult to assign to individual alleles. The only immune exposure information available for the cohort was CMV serostatus. A total of 150 or so TCR beta chains were listed by the study as associated with cytomegalovirus. Correlated functional status among segregating V segments might reflect linkage disequilibrium, but an unknown experimental factor could not be ruled out. Most TCR sequences were observed very rarely across donors, whereas some public TCRs were present in many individuals.

This clone was observed a few times. Its binding antigen is unknown. Base qualities are not provided; no much larger clone lies one nucleotide away. The cohort consisted of 650 to 850 healthy bone marrow donors. At the time of sampling, all cohort members were nominally healthy, though unrecorded immune exposures were likely present. The donor was CMV seronegative and belonged to the group of roughly 330 seronegative cohort members. Each donor provided a peripheral blood sample, and peripheral blood mononuclear cells were used for TCR beta sequencing. Genomic DNA was extracted from the blood cell samples with the Qiagen DNeasy Blood Extraction Kit. Libraries were constructed by the immunoSEQ multiplex PCR assay. For the multiplex PCR, a mixture combining 60 forward primers for TCR Vbeta segments and 13 reverse primers for TCR Jbeta segments was used. Amplification of the CDR3 region of rearranged TCR beta genes was performed with a multiplex PCR assay on genomic DNA. Amplified TCR beta libraries were sequenced as 87-base-pair reads on the Illumina HiSeq System. In the paper's pipeline: In a later analysis, tens of millions of unique TCR beta chains were counted across the approximately 640 repertoires, and roughly 10 million of these chains were shared by at least two donors. A nearest-neighbor algorithm error-corrected the raw reads and collapsed the reads into unique sequences, merging closely related sequences to remove PCR and sequencing errors. CDR3 sequences were aligned to IMGT reference sequences to assign V, D and J gene segments. For a sequence to be retained, a match of at least six nucleotides to both a V gene segment and a J gene segment was required. Rearrangements were called productive when the CDR3 lacked stop codons and stayed in frame with V and J; all others were non-productive. Following IMGT convention, CDR3 was defined as the stretch from the second conserved V-encoded cysteine up to the conserved J-encoded phenylalanine. The earlier analysis of about 530 of the donors excluded any sequence lacking an unambiguous match to a single V gene segment. An earlier analysis of fewer than 650 of the donors classified V segments as functional when productive rearrangements were above 56.7% and as segregating when the standard deviation between donors was above 5%. A statistical classification framework was built for diagnosing cytomegalovirus status from the catalog of TCR beta chain sequences. V and J gene assignment, in a later analysis, came from comparing TCR nucleotide sequences with IMGT/GENE-DB human TR gene sequences. A later analysis assigned CDR3 sequences and most-parsimonious VDJ recombination scenarios with the TCRdist pipeline. In a later analysis, every TCR beta chain was defined by the combination of its CDR3 amino acid sequence and its V-gene family, and reads without a unique V-gene family were dropped. As a way to deal with suspected cross-contamination and a sequencing artifact, a later analysis dropped approximately 570 nucleotide sequences that were highly shared and had low generation probability. In a later analysis, a clonal expansion index for each public chain was calculated from normalized within-repertoire ranks of inferred template counts. A later analysis computed generation probabilities with a VDJ recombination model fitted to out-of-frame rearrangements, and checked the results against IGoR. Hypergeometric tests were used in a later analysis to score TCR-TCR, TCR-HLA and TCR-CMV co-occurrence, with a repertoire-size bias correction applied to the TCR pairs. A later analysis estimated false discovery rates by permuting HLA or CMV assignments 20 times. A later analysis grouped co-occurring TCRs with DBSCAN, adding TCRdist sequence similarity when clustering within HLA-allele-positive subsets. For co-occurrence clustering, repertoires with fewer than 30,000 or more than 120,000 public chains were excluded, along with five or six repertoires with anomalous nucleotide sharing. TCRdb's version of the immuneACCESS table is confined to in-frame rearrangements and falls short of the full clone set. An unresolved V gene accounts for under half of the shortfall where checked; the remainder is of unknown origin. V and J calls and clone size are those listed in that table; D and trimming were worked out from the DNA. The sample table holds around 90,000 clones, of which approximately 80% were seen once. The ten top clones hold roughly 3% of the sample.

Taken from the germline V gene, the CDR1 and CDR2 loops are ENHRY and SYGVKD. The CDR3, cysteine through phenylalanine, is 13 amino acids long. Only CDR3 DNA is held: 39 bases, read in frame from base 1. Relative to germline, V is 6 bases shorter and J is 8 bases shorter, with 11 bases between their ends. Source material: PBMCs. This chain joins TRBV10-3 to TRBJ1-6; matching of 5 bases hints at TRBD1 as the D gene. The TCR comes from a woman in her 40s in good health and CMV-seronegative. The DNA is as follows: TGTGCCATCAGGGATACCAGGGATTCACCCCTCCACTTT. The resulting protein is CAIRDTRDSPLHF.